The clone carrying this T cell receptor beta chain occurred many times. No antigen is known for it. These data come from a study of neurological immune-mediated disorders. Via MiXCR, TCRdb re-called the 5' RACE reads, giving one row per CDR3 protein. The table lists 55,000 to 60,000 distinct CDR3 sequences, 3% to 4% of them singletons. Study-level results: For the multiple sclerosis repertoire cluster, no association with any clinical or MRI feature was found.

This CDR3 comprises 13 residues. Trimming removed 0 bases at V and 4 bases at J, with 4 bases between. Germline values: CDR1 SGHRS, CDR2 YFSETQ. This sequence originates from a woman aged 30 to 39 with multiple sclerosis. The genes are TRBV5-1 and TRBJ1-4; D remains unclear. The sample taken for sequencing was PBMCs. CDR3 in amino acids: CASSLGGNEKLFF. The CDR3 DNA reads as TGCGCCAGCAGCTTGGGTGGTAATGAAAAACTGTTTTTT.